The rows below give T cell receptor beta chains drawn from one sample of a study of long-term antiretroviral therapy in people with HIV. Data came from immunoSEQ multiplex PCR; TCRdb stores just in-frame clones and leaves some out. The profile shows 20,000 to 30,000 clones, roughly 85% of them singletons. Here the sequenced sample was unsorted PBMCs, taken 1.2 years after starting antiretroviral therapy. Source of these receptors: a woman aged 40 to 50 with HIV. CDR3s leave out the opening cysteine and the closing phenylalanine or tryptophan.

>TRBV5-4
ASSTTSGTTDTQY
>TRBV9
ASSVMATSGNTIY
>TRBV10-3
ATRNPNSPLH
>TRBV4-3
ASSQEQFTEGYGYT
>TRBV6-6
ASSPGLRETQY
>TRBV30
AWNGQGSYGYT
>TRBV5-5
ASRDRDRGPQGEAF
>TRBV29-1
SVSWTGGLTDTQY
>TRBV6-1
ASKENTEAF
>TRBV4-1
ASSHPGTDYGYT
>TRBV7-2
ASSVDISGSREQY
>TRBV5-1
ASSGPTGGGIDEQY
>TRBV6-5
ASTDRGGLYGYT
>TRBV12-5
ASGLDREAF
>TRBV7-2
ASSFARSSYNEQF
>TRBV9
ASSVAGTSHEQY
>TRBV9
ASSGPRWGNYGYT
>TRBV4-3
ASSQGWGQNTEAF
>TRBV6-6
ASSYRGADTEAF
>TRBV5-1
ASSAGTSGHTDTQY
>TRBV7-7
ASSQGTGETQY
>TRBV7-8
ASSPQGAYNSPLH
>TRBV14
ASSPTGGRELF
>TRBV29-1
SVAAERTNYGYT
>TRBV11-2
ASSLTPGLKTGYT
>TRBV9
ASSATGDSYNEQF
>TRBV7-2
ASSLPGLAGRAGELF
>TRBV5-4
ASSPPTSGSYNEQF
>TRBV14
ASSPDRTYTEAF
>TRBV7-6
ASSLGSGANYEQY
>TRBV7-2
ASRQDRFSYNEQF
>TRBV29-1
SVEVPTGTYNEQF
>TRBV4-2
ASSQDNRLAKNIQY
>TRBV18
ASSPQGTYEQY
>TRBV19
ASSEQRGGRTDTQY
>TRBV5-4
ASSSGLAGIRTDTQY
>TRBV5-4
ASSSPNRGGELF
>TRBV6-5
ASSRRGPQETQY
>TRBV7-2
ASSLKQPGRNEQY
>TRBV30
AWIGRFGNYGYT
>TRBV11-2
ASSYSGVTNEKLF
>TRBV5-6
ASSLGRSNQPQH
>TRBV10-3
AISESQGTHGYT
>TRBV11-3
ASSLVAGYGYT
>TRBV10-1
ASSESSGPAYEQY
>TRBV2
ASSERDRGFSTNQPQH
>TRBV21-1
ASSKGRVAGEVWETQY
>TRBV10-3
AISEGYTEAF
>TRBV18
ASSPGSGIYNEQF
>TRBV28
ASSLFSGGVYDGYT